These T cell receptor beta chains were read from a single sample in a study of shared clonotypes between healthy human individuals. TCRdb's copy holds only in-frame clones and misses some; the assay was immunoSEQ multiplex PCR. The table lists around 510,000 clones, around 77% of them singletons, with 12% in the top ten. Sequencing used PBMCs. All receptors derive from a woman aged 40 to 55 in good health. Some clones in this sample may be carry-over from other donors' samples. CDR3s include the opening cysteine and the closing phenylalanine or tryptophan. Fields, in order: V gene, J gene, D gene, CDR3 protein. The D gene is left open where the match is weak.

TRBV7-8,.,.,CASSFIPSYEQYF
TRBV5-1,TRBJ1-2,.,CASSDNYGYTF
TRBV10-1,TRBJ2-3,TRBD1,CASSEPGQGPDTQYF
TRBV15,.,.,CATSRGRALDEQYF
TRBV10-3,TRBJ2-5,.,CAISTGGETQYF
TRBV28,TRBJ2-5,TRBD2,CASSLYRGGETQYF
TRBV7-2,TRBJ2-7,.,CASSLAGGVEQYF
TRBV4-3,TRBJ2-5,TRBD2,CASSQGFASGRETQYF
TRBV6-5,TRBJ2-1,TRBD1,CASSYLRGEQFF
TRBV7-2,TRBJ2-7,TRBD1,CASSAQTGVTREQYF
TRBV5-5,TRBJ1-2,.,CASSYIGAGFSGYTF
TRBV29-1,TRBJ1-3,.,CSAAPQGSGNTIYF
TRBV14,TRBJ1-4,.,CASSQDWGQAEKLFF
TRBV7-8,TRBJ1-1,.,CASSYTGRTEAFF
TRBV9,TRBJ2-1,TRBD2,CASSVVAGVRNEQFF
TRBV9,TRBJ2-5,TRBD2,CASTRIGLAGETQYF
TRBV6-6,TRBJ2-3,TRBD2,CASRRLAGTDTQYF
TRBV5-1,TRBJ2-7,.,CASRGSYEQYF
TRBV28,TRBJ1-2,.,CASSMTGHRFYGYTF
TRBV19,TRBJ2-1,.,CASSQGGGPEQFF
TRBV6-1,TRBJ2-7,TRBD2,CASLGSGRLPYEQYF
TRBV4-2,TRBJ2-5,.,CASSQAAASGGGETQYF
TRBV7-3,TRBJ2-2,.,CASSPIGLTGELFF
TRBV5-3,TRBJ2-1,.,CASGRDQFYNEQFF
TRBV11-2,TRBJ2-2,.,CASSKGPGAGELFF
TRBV7-2,TRBJ2-7,TRBD2,CASSFTSGQLYEQYF
TRBV7-3,TRBJ2-3,TRBD1,CASSFRRTGGMDTQYF
TRBV30,TRBJ1-1,.,CAWSLGLRNTEAFF
TRBV29-1,TRBJ2-1,.,CSVDRTTSYNEQFF
TRBV28,TRBJ2-3,.,CASSLGGGTDTQYF
TRBV2,TRBJ2-3,.,CASSALQATDTQYF
TRBV6-6,TRBJ2-1,TRBD2,CASHAGGAPYNEQFF
TRBV15,TRBJ1-4,TRBD1,CATSIDRGGEKLFF
TRBV9,TRBJ2-2,TRBD2,CASSPNLAGIDTGELFF
TRBV28,TRBJ1-1,.,CASSSGTTEAFF
TRBV7-3,TRBJ2-2,.,CASSLASMGTGELFF
TRBV5-1,TRBJ1-1,.,CASSLGWGTEAFF
TRBV5-1,TRBJ2-1,TRBD2,CASSFQAGAGYNEQFF
TRBV7-2,TRBJ2-5,TRBD2,CASSFSGTQEARYF
TRBV25-1,TRBJ2-7,TRBD2,CASSDPSGSIYEQYF
TRBV4-1,TRBJ2-2,TRBD2,CASSHFGLAVIASGELFF
TRBV5-6,TRBJ2-5,.,CASSLYGIWGLETQYF
TRBV30,TRBJ2-7,.,CAAIQGIRSYEQYF
TRBV5-1,TRBJ2-5,TRBD2,CASRAELATQETQYF
TRBV2,TRBJ1-2,TRBD1,CASRDRGPYGYTF
TRBV29-1,TRBJ2-7,.,CSVGQGRKYEQYF